The clone carrying this T cell receptor beta chain occurred many times. Time point meaning: newly diagnosed GD, antithyroid drugs for less than 3 months. Making the TCR library involved RNA that had been extracted from PBMCs. The CDR3 contains 16 residues. V was trimmed by 6 bases and J by 6 bases, leaving 20 bases between them. CDR1 is MNHNS and CDR2 is SASEGT in the germline V gene. The sample is drawn from a study of regulatory T cells in long-lasting Graves disease. With iRepertoire HTBI primers and Arm-PCR of CDR3 regions, TCR beta libraries were built. TCRdb redid the calling of the multiplex PCR reads with MiXCR, one entry per CDR3 protein. The sample records approximately 400,000 distinct CDR3 sequences, just under 15% being singletons. Separately, the same data were catalogued under a study of T cells in Graves' hyperthyroidism and ophthalmopathy.

The sequencing here drew on peripheral blood mononuclear cells (PBMCs), taken at new diagnosis, from a patient treated with antithyroid drugs. V and J are TRBV6-1 and TRBJ2-2; either TRBD1 or TRBD2 may fit D (5 bases each). The source is a woman under 40 with Graves disease. CDR3 amino acids: CASRRDLPTWSGELFF. The CDR3, as DNA: TGTGCCAGCAGACGGGACCTCCCCACATGGTCCGGGGAGCTGTTTTTT.